The following is a T cell receptor beta chain sequence with its context. Its antigen is unknown. There are 14 residues in the CDR3. Germline V gene data show CDR1 as LGHNA and CDR2 as YNFKEQ. V lost 0 bases to trimming and J lost 6 bases, with 10 bases between them. Prior autoimmune disease or systemic immunosuppression barred patients. The sample belongs to a study of OX40 agonist ivuxolimab in advanced cancers. Study-level points and caveats: Among the least clonally expanded were partial responders at 0.1-3.0 mg/kg. On average, a greater number of expanded clones characterised CD8+ T cells relative to CD4+.

TCRdb's table, derived via immunoSEQ multiplex PCR, lists solely in-frame clones and lacks some. Of 50,000 to 65,000 clones listed, approximately 88% were seen once; the top ten hold 9.5% to 15%. The rearrangement joins TRBV4-2 to TRBJ2-3; weak D call: TRBD2 (6 bases). This TCR derives from an adult with an advanced solid tumor such as melanoma, head and neck, liver or kidney cancer. The sequenced sample was CD4+ or CD8+ T cells sorted from blood, obtained in a trial of the OX40 agonist ivuxolimab. The CDR3 loop is CASSQEGTADTQYF. The CDR3 bases are TGTGCCAGCAGCCAAGAAGGGACTGCGGATACGCAGTATTTT.